These 30 T cell receptor beta chains were sequenced from one sample in a study of blood T cell repertoires in COVID-19. Sequenced by immunoSEQ multiplex PCR; TCRdb stores in-frame clones only, minus some. The repertoire holds 310,000 or so clones, with approximately 85% as singletons. Sequenced: peripheral blood. These receptors all come from a woman aged 45-60 years with acute or convalescent COVID-19.

In DNA, the CDR3 is TGTGCCAGCAGAACAGAGAACTCCTACGAGCAGTACTTC. Translating it yields CASRTENSYEQYF. The rearrangement links TRBV28 to TRBJ2-7; D gene uncertain. Trimming left V 6 bases short and J 0 bases short, with 9 bases between. The CDR3 covers 13 residues. Germline V gene sequence: CDR1 MDHEN, CDR2 SYDVKM.

The V gene is TRBV27, the J gene TRBJ1-2; 7 bases are shared with TRBD1. The CDR3 totals 14 residues. V was pared by 5 bases and J by 4 bases, with 7 bases of the junction left unmatched. CDR1 MNHEY and CDR2 SMNVEV come from the germline V gene (reference sequence). This CDR3 is CASSLRDSVYGYTF. CDR3 bases: TGTGCCAGCAGTCTAAGGGACAGCGTCTATGGCTACACCTTC.

This chain joins TRBV7-9 and TRBJ2-1, with 7 bases fitting TRBD1. J was trimmed by 2 bases and V by 5 bases; bases with no gene match: 6. Germline V gene data show CDR1 as SEHNR and CDR2 as FQNEAQ (reference sequence). The CDR3 spans 15 residues. CDR3 loop: CASSRLGQTYNEQFF. CDR3 nucleotide sequence: TGTGCCAGCAGCCGACTGGGACAGACCTACAATGAGCAGTTCTTC.

This clone was seen a few times. The genes are TRBV5-4 and TRBJ2-3; a weak D match, TRBD2 (6 bases). CDR1 and CDR2 (germline): SGHNT, YYREEE (reference sequence). The CDR3 has 13 amino acids. Trimming cost V 4 bases and J 10 bases, with 16 bases left between them. The chain's CDR3 is CASSPDSRESQYF. The CDR3 DNA reads TGTGCCAGCAGCCCCGATAGTCGGGAGTCGCAGTATTTT.

The chain couples TRBV7-2 to TRBJ1-2; 8 bases map to TRBD1. Per the germline V gene, CDR1 is SGHTA and CDR2 is FQGNSA. Germline trimming cut 5 bases from V and 9 bases from J; bases unmatched to any gene: 8. The CDR3 spans 13 residues. The CDR3 region has the DNA TGTGCCAGCAGCGCTGACAGGGGAGGACGCTACACCTTC. Its protein product is CASSADRGGRYTF.

The rearrangement joins TRBV28 to TRBJ2-7, with 8 bases identical to TRBD1. V lost 7 bases, J lost 5 bases, and 7 bases stayed unmatched. Germline assignment: CDR1 MDHEN and CDR2 SYDVKM. CDR3 length: 13 residues. CDR3 bases: TGTGCCAGCACCGGACAGGGTGCCCACGAGCAGTACTTC. Translation gives CASTGQGAHEQYF.

The chain carries TRBV5-1 and TRBJ2-5; 8 bases line up with TRBD1. Germline V gene sequence: CDR1 SGHRS, CDR2 YFSETQ. This CDR3 comprises 18 residues. V was clipped by 1 base and J by 1 base; unmatched bases: 12. CDR3 nucleotides: TGCGCCAGCAGCTTGTCCCCCCTTATCGGACAGGGCCAAGAGACCCAGTACTTC. Amino acids: CASSLSPLIGQGQETQYF.

The J gene is TRBJ2-1, the V gene TRBV5-1, with D possibly matching TRBD1 (6 bases). This CDR3 has 15 amino acids. V shed 3 bases and J shed 6 bases, with 16 bases lying between them. The germline gives CDR1 SGHRS, CDR2 YFSETQ. CDR3 loop: CASSSENRAFNEQFF. Here the CDR3 DNA reads TGCGCCAGCAGCTCGGAAAACAGGGCGTTCAATGAGCAGTTCTTC.

This chain connects TRBV28 to TRBJ1-5, with 8 bases that match TRBD1. Germline loops: CDR1 MDHEN, CDR2 SYDVKM. The CDR3 loop spans 15 amino acids. The ends lost 6 bases at V and 2 bases at J; junction bases unmatched: 6. This chain's CDR3 is CASRSRGRGNQPQHF. The CDR3 coding sequence is TGTGCCAGCAGGTCCAGGGGGCGAGGCAATCAGCCCCAGCATTTT.

The sample holds one count of this clone. The same CDR3 also results from other DNA sequences found in this sample. This chain's CDR3 is CASSQIAGGSYEQYF. The CDR3 DNA is TGCGCCAGCAGCCAGATAGCGGGAGGCTCCTACGAGCAGTACTTC. The chain carries TRBV4-1 and TRBJ2-7; 10 nucleotides line up with TRBD2. The J segment lost 0 bases and the V segment lost 3 bases, leaving 2 bases of the junction unmatched. Germline V lookup: CDR1 MGHRA, CDR2 YSYEKL. The CDR3 consists of 15 residues.

V and J are TRBV19 and TRBJ2-1; 8 bases match TRBD1. Per the germline V gene, CDR1 is LNHDA and CDR2 is SQIVND (reference sequence). Unmatched junction bases numbered 4, after V lost 5 bases and J lost 4 bases. The CDR3 is made up of 14 amino acids. The CDR3 coding sequence is TGTGCCAGTAGTTTCCAGGGGGCTTACAATGAGCAGTTCTTC. The encoded protein is CASSFQGAYNEQFF.

This clone was observed a single time. The sample has other DNA sequences that encode this CDR3 too. The V and J genes are TRBV7-2 and TRBJ2-7; 10 bases agree with TRBD2. This CDR3 is 14 amino acids long. Trimming removed 3 bases from V and 1 base from J; junction bases left unmatched: 0. Germline CDR1 is SGHTA and CDR2 is FQGNSA. CDR3 residues: CASSFSGRSYEQYF. The CDR3 nucleotides read TGTGCCAGCAGCTTTAGCGGGAGGTCCTACGAGCAGTACTTC.

This chain connects TRBV21-1 to TRBJ1-1; the D segment call TRBD1 is taken from the table without a DNA check. TRBV21-1 is classified as a pseudogene. This CDR3 has 16 residues. CDR3 DNA sequence: TGTGCCAGCAGCAAAGTTACCCGACAGGGGAACACTGAAGCTTTCTTT. Protein: CASSKVTRQGNTEAFF.

The chain recombines TRBV27 with TRBJ2-7; TRBD2 agrees at 12 bases. This CDR3 region has 14 residues. J was trimmed by 13 bases and V by 5 bases; bases with no gene match: 12. The germline V gene encodes CDR1 MNHEY and CDR2 SMNVEV (reference sequence). The CDR3 reads CASSPTRLAGDVYF. As DNA, the CDR3 is TGTGCCAGCAGTCCGACCCGACTAGCGGGGGATGTCTACTTC.

This CDR3 is CASRDGTGYGYTF. The CDR3 DNA reads TGTGCCAGCAGGGACGGGACAGGGTACGGCTACACCTTC. The V call is TRBV28, the J call TRBJ1-2; TRBD1 matches 9 bases. V lost 6 bases to trimming and J lost 8 bases; unmatched junction nucleotides: 7. This CDR3 has 13 residues. Germline CDR1 reads MDHEN; CDR2 reads SYDVKM.

This sequence joins TRBV29-1 and TRBJ2-7; 11 bases agree with TRBD2. The CDR3 consists of 16 residues. V shed 1 base, J shed 3 bases, and the junction held 8 bases outside the gene matches. The germline V gene encodes CDR1 SQVTM and CDR2 ANQGSEA. The CDR3 loop is CSVEGLRLAGNYEQYF. Written as DNA, the CDR3 is TGCAGCGTTGAAGGTCTTAGACTAGCGGGGAACTACGAGCAGTACTTC.

The rearrangement links TRBV28 to TRBJ2-1, with 11 bases that match TRBD2. Germline CDR1 MDHEN, CDR2 SYDVKM. J gave up 4 bases and V 4 bases, and 12 bases lay outside the gene matches. This CDR3 region has 18 residues. CDR3 sequence: CASSSVAGGRQGYNEQFF. In nucleotides, the CDR3 is TGTGCCAGCAGTTCCGTAGCGGGAGGGCGCCAGGGGTACAATGAGCAGTTCTTC.

The chain couples TRBV7-3 to TRBJ2-7; D may be TRBD2 (6 bases). The CDR3 runs 13 residues. Between the trimmed V and J ends, which lost 4 bases and 3 bases, there was a span of 10 bases. The germline CDR1 and CDR2 sequences are SGHTA and FQGTGA. Here the CDR3 DNA reads TGTGCCAGCAGCTCAGACGGGGGCTACGAGCAGTACTTC. Protein product: CASSSDGGYEQYF.

This chain connects TRBV28 to TRBJ1-1, with TRBD1 matching 7 bases. The CDR3 covers 15 residues. Trimming at V came to 4 bases and at J to 7 bases, leaving 12 bases not matched to a gene. Germline CDR1 reads MDHEN; CDR2 reads SYDVKM. The CDR3 DNA sequence: TGTGCCAGCAGTTCCTCGCGACAGGGAAGGGGTGAAGCTTTCTTT. The encoded protein is CASSSSRQGRGEAFF. Full variable domain (rest looked up from reference TRBV28 and TRBJ1-1): DVKVTQSSRYLVKRTGEKVFLECVQDMDHENMFWYRQDPGLGLRLIYFSYDVKMKEKGDIPEGYSVSREKKERFSLILESASTNQTSMYLCASSSSRQGRGEAFFGQGTRLTVV.

The chain uses TRBV6-5 and TRBJ2-2; TRBD2 matches 9 bases. In germline, CDR1 is MNHEY, CDR2 SVGAGI. The CDR3 length is 14 residues. The ends lost 10 bases at V and 0 bases at J; junction bases unmatched: 3. The CDR3 region is CAMRTSANTGELFF. The CDR3, as DNA: TGTGCCATGCGGACTAGCGCGAACACCGGGGAGCTGTTTTTT.

This chain links TRBV28 with TRBJ2-7, with D possibly matching TRBD2 (7 bases). The CDR3 loop spans 17 amino acids. V was shortened by 3 bases and J by 4 bases, with 22 bases between the two germline ends. Germline lookup yields CDR1 MDHEN and CDR2 SYDVKM. This chain's CDR3 is CASSLARMGGQGYEQYF. The DNA of the CDR3 is TGTGCCAGCAGTTTGGCTCGTATGGGGGGGCAGGGTTACGAGCAGTACTTC.

The chain uses TRBV7-3 and TRBJ2-2; a possible D gene is TRBD2 (5 bases). The germline V gene has CDR1 SGHTA and CDR2 FQGTGA. This CDR3 is 13 amino acids long. V was shortened by 4 bases and J by 5 bases, with 8 bases between the two germline ends. The chain's CDR3 is CASSSRTTGELFF. The CDR3 coding sequence is TGTGCCAGCAGCTCTCGGACTACCGGGGAGCTGTTTTTT.

The chain employs TRBV27 and TRBJ2-1, with TRBD2 identical over 9 bases. The germline CDR1 and CDR2 sequences are MNHEY and SMNVEV (reference sequence). V dropped 6 bases and J dropped 4; count of bases not matched to a gene: 7. This CDR3 has 15 residues. The CDR3 coding sequence is TGTGCCAGCAGAAGTAGCGGGGGACGATACAATGAGCAGTTCTTC. Protein product: CASRSSGGRYNEQFF.

This rearrangement joins TRBV24-1 to TRBJ2-2; 11 bases map to TRBD1. From germline, CDR1 is KGHDR and CDR2 SFDVKD. CDR3 length: 18 amino acids. V lost 1 base and J lost 3; bases outside the gene matches: 6. This chain's CDR3 is CATSDFPGQGDDTGELFF. DNA for the CDR3: TGTGCCACCAGTGATTTTCCGGGACAGGGGGACGACACCGGGGAGCTGTTTTTT.

V and J are TRBV6-5 and TRBJ2-7; a weak D match, TRBD2 (6 bases). The CDR3 sequence is 15 residues long. Trimming removed 5 bases at V and 0 bases at J, with 14 bases between. Germline V gives CDR1 MNHEY, CDR2 SVGAGI. CDR3 loop: CASSIAGRNSYEQYF. The DNA for the CDR3 is TGTGCCAGCAGTATCGCGGGACGCAACTCCTACGAGCAGTACTTC.

The chain uses TRBV27 and TRBJ2-7; 12 bases match TRBD2. CDR1 and CDR2 (germline): MNHEY, SMNVEV (reference sequence). This CDR3 region has 18 residues. V lost 5 bases to trimming and J lost 1 base; unmatched junction nucleotides: 12. The CDR3 here is CASSIGLAGPPYSYEQYF. In DNA, the CDR3 is TGTGCCAGCAGTATCGGACTAGCGGGACCTCCCTATTCCTACGAGCAGTACTTC.

The chain employs TRBV19 and TRBJ2-1; TRBD2 is a possible D gene (6 bases). The CDR3 loop spans 15 amino acids. V dropped 3 bases and J dropped 8 bases, with 17 bases sitting between them. Germline V CDR1 and CDR2: LNHDA, SQIVND (reference sequence). This CDR3 reads CASSMGETRGDEQFF. Here the CDR3 DNA reads TGTGCCAGTAGTATGGGAGAGACTAGGGGCGATGAGCAGTTCTTC.

This clone was picked up one time. The chain employs TRBV7-9 and TRBJ2-7; 8 nucleotides match TRBD2. The CDR3 covers 16 residues. CDR1 is SEHNR, CDR2 FQNEAQ, per germline (reference sequence). J was trimmed by 4 bases and V by 0 bases; bases with no gene match: 8. This chain's CDR3 is CASSLARLAGPYEQYF. The CDR3 DNA is TGTGCCAGCAGCTTAGCGCGTCTAGCGGGTCCTTACGAGCAGTACTTC.

V and J are TRBV7-3 and TRBJ2-1; possible D gene TRBD2, 6 bases. Per the germline V gene, CDR1 is SGHTA and CDR2 is FQGTGA. Trimming left V 1 base short and J 8 bases short, with 12 bases between. This CDR3 has 14 amino acids. The CDR3 DNA sequence: TGTGCCAGCAGCTTAAGGCGGGGTAGGGATGAGCAGTTCTTC. Translated: CASSLRRGRDEQFF. The full variable domain, its missing parts supplied by reference TRBV7-3 and TRBJ2-1, is GAGVSQTPSNKVTEKGKYVELRCDPISGHTALYWYRQSLGQGPEFLIYFQGTGAADDSGLPNDRFFAVRPEGSVSTLKIQRTERGDSAVYLCASSLRRGRDEQFFGPGTRLTVL.

This clone was detected a few times. The V gene is TRBV7-3, the J gene TRBJ2-2; weak D call: TRBD2 (6 bases). This CDR3 has 15 residues. Trimming left V 2 bases short and J 3 bases short, with 10 bases between. CDR1 is SGHTA and CDR2 is FQGTGA in the germline V gene. The CDR3 protein is CASSLLGGDTGELFF. CDR3 nucleotides: TGTGCCAGCAGCTTACTAGGAGGGGACACCGGGGAGCTGTTTTTT.